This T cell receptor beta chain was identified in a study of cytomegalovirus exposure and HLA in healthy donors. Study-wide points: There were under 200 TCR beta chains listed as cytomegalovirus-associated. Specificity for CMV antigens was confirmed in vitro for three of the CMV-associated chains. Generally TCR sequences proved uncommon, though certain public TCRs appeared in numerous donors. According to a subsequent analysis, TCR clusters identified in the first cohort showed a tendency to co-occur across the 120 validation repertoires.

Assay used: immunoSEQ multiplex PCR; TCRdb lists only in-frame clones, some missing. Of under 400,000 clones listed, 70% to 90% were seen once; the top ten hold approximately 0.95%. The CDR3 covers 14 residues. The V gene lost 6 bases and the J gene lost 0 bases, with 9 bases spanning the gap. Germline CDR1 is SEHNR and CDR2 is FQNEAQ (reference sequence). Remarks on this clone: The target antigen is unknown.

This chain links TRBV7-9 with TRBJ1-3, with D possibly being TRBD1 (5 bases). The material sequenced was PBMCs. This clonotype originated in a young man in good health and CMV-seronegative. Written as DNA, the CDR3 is TGTGCCAGCAGTTCCAGGGCCTCTGGAAACACCATATATTTT. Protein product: CASSSRASGNTIYF.